This is a list of T cell receptor beta chains from one sample in a study of CD8+ T cells in alopecia areata. The method was immunoSEQ multiplex PCR; TCRdb's version includes in-frame clones alone and lacks a portion of them. The repertoire has hundreds of thousands of clones, about 60% of them found once; the top ten carry 0.75% to 0.95%. This specimen consisted of CD4+ T cells sorted from blood, obtained between weeks 51 and 54, from a patient treated with tofacitinib. These receptors were collected from a human donor with alopecia areata. Each CDR3 is given with its conserved first and last residue. A D gene is named only where the DNA matches it firmly. Clone size is not always given. Where it is, it says once, few, many or a class for expanded clones.

V gene: TRBV2; D gene: NA; clone size: NA; J gene: TRBJ1-1; CDR3 protein: CASSDPAPRDTEAFF; CDR3 DNA: TGTGCCAGCAGTGATCCGGCACCAAGGGACACTGAAGCTTTCTTT
V gene: TRBV6-5; D gene: TRBD1; clone size: NA; J gene: TRBJ1-2; CDR3 protein: CASTGTDYGYTF; CDR3 DNA: TGTGCCAGCACTGGGACAGACTATGGCTACACCTTC
V gene: TRBV7-9; D gene: NA; clone size: few; J gene: TRBJ1-1; CDR3 protein: CASSLKANTEAFF; CDR3 DNA: TGTGCCAGCAGCTTAAAGGCGAACACTGAAGCTTTCTTT
V gene: TRBV29-1; D gene: NA; clone size: NA; J gene: TRBJ1-5; CDR3 protein: CSVVERYSNQPQHF; CDR3 DNA: TGCAGCGTTGTGGAAAGGTATAGCAATCAGCCCCAGCATTTT
V gene: TRBV9; D gene: NA; clone size: NA; J gene: TRBJ2-1; CDR3 protein: CASSVASGYNEQFF; CDR3 DNA: TGTGCCAGCAGCGTAGCTTCGGGGTACAATGAGCAGTTCTTC
V gene: TRBV6-1; D gene: TRBD1; clone size: few; J gene: TRBJ2-4; CDR3 protein: CASSEWDSQYF; CDR3 DNA: TGTGCCAGCAGTGAATGGGACAGTCAGTACTTC
V gene: TRBV7-2; D gene: TRBD1; clone size: NA; J gene: TRBJ2-7; CDR3 protein: CASSLRFRTGNYEQYF; CDR3 DNA: TGTGCCAGCAGCTTAAGGTTTAGGACAGGGAACTACGAGCAGTACTTC
V gene: TRBV4-2; D gene: NA; clone size: once; J gene: TRBJ2-5; CDR3 protein: CASSPRGTNQETQYF; CDR3 DNA: TGTGCCAGCAGCCCCAGAGGGACCAACCAAGAGACCCAGTACTTC
V gene: TRBV30; D gene: NA; clone size: NA; J gene: TRBJ1-2; CDR3 protein: CAWSPGPAGYTF; CDR3 DNA: TGTGCCTGGAGTCCAGGGCCTGCTGGCTACACCTTC
V gene: TRBV29-1; D gene: NA; clone size: NA; J gene: TRBJ1-5; CDR3 protein: CSVGSGIGQPQHF; CDR3 DNA: TGCAGCGTTGGGTCAGGGATTGGTCAGCCCCAGCATTTT
V gene: TRBV7-8; D gene: TRBD2; clone size: few; J gene: TRBJ2-3; CDR3 protein: CASSDISGVGADTQYF; CDR3 DNA: TGTGCCAGCAGCGATATTAGCGGGGTCGGGGCAGATACGCAGTATTTT
V gene: TRBV14; D gene: NA; clone size: many; J gene: TRBJ2-2; CDR3 protein: CASSPPKNTGELFF; CDR3 DNA: TGTGCCAGCAGCCCCCCGAAGAACACCGGGGAGCTGTTTTTT
V gene: TRBV30; D gene: NA; clone size: NA; J gene: TRBJ2-1; CDR3 protein: CAHRGWQGYDEQFF; CDR3 DNA: TGTGCCCATAGGGGGTGGCAGGGGTATGATGAGCAGTTCTTC
V gene: TRBV7-2; D gene: NA; clone size: few; J gene: TRBJ2-7; CDR3 protein: CASSLAVDFAYEQYF; CDR3 DNA: TGTGCCAGCAGCTTAGCTGTGGACTTCGCCTACGAGCAGTACTTC
V gene: TRBV5-1; D gene: NA; clone size: once; J gene: TRBJ1-5; CDR3 protein: CASSSGLNSNQPQHF; CDR3 DNA: TGCGCCAGCAGCTCAGGGCTAAATAGCAATCAGCCCCAGCATTTT
V gene: TRBV7-2; D gene: NA; clone size: NA; J gene: TRBJ1-1; CDR3 protein: CASSLQGRVLAEAFF; CDR3 DNA: TGTGCCAGCAGCTTACAGGGTCGTGTTTTAGCTGAAGCTTTCTTT
V gene: TRBV18; D gene: NA; clone size: few; J gene: TRBJ1-4; CDR3 protein: CASSPGRRNEKLFF; CDR3 DNA: TGTGCCAGCTCACCCGGCAGAAGGAATGAAAAACTGTTTTTT
V gene: TRBV5-1; D gene: NA; clone size: few; J gene: TRBJ1-1; CDR3 protein: CASSQPGAGNTEAFF; CDR3 DNA: TGCGCCAGCAGCCAACCGGGGGCGGGGAACACTGAAGCTTTCTTT
V gene: TRBV30; D gene: NA; clone size: NA; J gene: TRBJ1-2; CDR3 protein: CAWSVVGSPGDYGYTF; CDR3 DNA: TGTGCCTGGAGTGTTGTAGGGTCTCCCGGGGATTATGGCTACACCTTC
V gene: TRBV30; D gene: NA; clone size: once; J gene: TRBJ1-4; CDR3 protein: CAWSSRLEKLFF; CDR3 DNA: TGTGCCTGGAGTTCGCGTTTGGAAAAACTGTTTTTT
V gene: TRBV5-1; D gene: TRBD1; clone size: NA; J gene: TRBJ2-7; CDR3 protein: CASSGGQAVNEQYF; CDR3 DNA: TGCGCCAGCAGCGGGGGACAGGCTGTCAACGAGCAGTACTTC
V gene: TRBV4-2; D gene: NA; clone size: NA; J gene: TRBJ2-3; CDR3 protein: CASSQAGVTVAQYF; CDR3 DNA: TGTGCCAGCAGCCAAGCGGGGGTGACAGTGGCGCAGTATTTT
V gene: TRBV15; D gene: TRBD1; clone size: NA; J gene: TRBJ1-6; CDR3 protein: CATKGQGLSPLHF; CDR3 DNA: TGTGCCACCAAGGGACAGGGTTTGTCACCCCTCCACTTT
V gene: TRBV29-1; D gene: NA; clone size: once; J gene: TRBJ2-5; CDR3 protein: CSASLRVGGETQYF; CDR3 DNA: TGCAGCGCAAGCCTCAGGGTCGGTGGGGAGACCCAGTACTTC
V gene: TRBV30; D gene: NA; clone size: once; J gene: TRBJ2-5; CDR3 protein: CAWSVEQVRLTQYF; CDR3 DNA: TGTGCCTGGAGTGTGGAACAGGTTCGCTTGACCCAGTACTTC
V gene: TRBV15; D gene: NA; clone size: NA; J gene: TRBJ2-5; CDR3 protein: CATSGRALQETQYF; CDR3 DNA: TGTGCCACCAGCGGTCGGGCCCTTCAAGAGACCCAGTACTTC
V gene: TRBV29-1; D gene: NA; clone size: NA; J gene: TRBJ1-2; CDR3 protein: CSAHTADYGYTF; CDR3 DNA: TGCAGCGCTCACACAGCGGACTATGGCTACACCTTC
V gene: TRBV7-9; D gene: NA; clone size: NA; J gene: TRBJ2-7; CDR3 protein: CASSLAGFDLEQYF; CDR3 DNA: TGTGCCAGCAGCTTAGCGGGGTTCGATCTCGAGCAGTACTTC
V gene: TRBV9; D gene: TRBD2; clone size: NA; J gene: TRBJ2-5; CDR3 protein: CASSGRGVQETQYF; CDR3 DNA: TGTGCCAGCAGCGGACGGGGGGTCCAAGAGACCCAGTACTTC
V gene: TRBV29-1; D gene: NA; clone size: NA; J gene: TRBJ2-7; CDR3 protein: CSVGIGYSHEQYF; CDR3 DNA: TGCAGCGTTGGTATAGGGTACTCCCACGAGCAGTACTTC
V gene: TRBV7-9; D gene: TRBD1; clone size: few; J gene: TRBJ1-1; CDR3 protein: CAATGGTGVDTEAFF; CDR3 DNA: TGTGCCGCCACCGGGGGGACAGGGGTAGACACTGAAGCTTTCTTT
V gene: TRBV30; D gene: TRBD1; clone size: NA; J gene: TRBJ2-1; CDR3 protein: CASPGQGLSEQFF; CDR3 DNA: TGTGCCTCCCCCGGACAGGGCCTTAGTGAGCAGTTCTTC
V gene: TRBV5-1; D gene: NA; clone size: few; J gene: TRBJ2-2; CDR3 protein: CASTITGVDTGELFF; CDR3 DNA: TGCGCCAGCACTATAACCGGGGTCGACACCGGGGAGCTGTTTTTT
V gene: TRBV19; D gene: NA; clone size: few; J gene: TRBJ1-1; CDR3 protein: CASSIDGYLNTEAFF; CDR3 DNA: TGTGCCAGTAGTATCGATGGCTATCTGAACACTGAAGCTTTCTTT
V gene: TRBV20-1; D gene: NA; clone size: NA; J gene: TRBJ1-1; CDR3 protein: CSAKQGTEAFF; CDR3 DNA: TGCAGTGCTAAACAGGGCACTGAAGCTTTCTTT
V gene: TRBV27; D gene: TRBD1; clone size: NA; J gene: TRBJ1-6; CDR3 protein: CASSPRGNNSPLHF; CDR3 DNA: TGTGCCAGCAGTCCCAGGGGGAATAATTCACCCCTCCACTTT
V gene: TRBV30; D gene: NA; clone size: few; J gene: TRBJ1-2; CDR3 protein: CAWSVNYGYTF; CDR3 DNA: TGTGCCTGGAGTGTAAACTATGGCTACACCTTC
V gene: TRBV27; D gene: NA; clone size: once; J gene: TRBJ2-5; CDR3 protein: CASSLKAGETQYF; CDR3 DNA: TGTGCCAGCAGTTTGAAGGCGGGGGAGACCCAGTACTTC
V gene: TRBV9; D gene: NA; clone size: NA; J gene: TRBJ2-3; CDR3 protein: CASSGGYFTDTQYF; CDR3 DNA: TGTGCCAGCAGCGGGGGGTACTTCACAGATACGCAGTATTTT
V gene: TRBV6-5; D gene: NA; clone size: NA; J gene: TRBJ1-2; CDR3 protein: CASSYSPGSYGYTF; CDR3 DNA: TGTGCCAGCAGTTACTCGCCAGGATCCTATGGCTACACCTTC
V gene: TRBV10-3; D gene: TRBD2; clone size: few; J gene: TRBJ2-1; CDR3 protein: CAITVTSGGLSSYNEQFF; CDR3 DNA: TGTGCCATCACGGTGACTAGCGGGGGGTTAAGCTCCTACAATGAGCAGTTCTTC
V gene: TRBV5-1; D gene: NA; clone size: NA; J gene: TRBJ2-5; CDR3 protein: CASSLGQGGETQYF; CDR3 DNA: TGCGCCAGCAGCTTGGGACAGGGAGGAGAGACCCAGTACTTC
V gene: TRBV11-2; D gene: TRBD1; clone size: few; J gene: TRBJ2-1; CDR3 protein: CASSLTGGLSYNEQFF; CDR3 DNA: TGTGCCAGCAGCTTAACAGGGGGTTTATCTTACAATGAGCAGTTCTTC
V gene: TRBV10-3; D gene: NA; clone size: NA; J gene: TRBJ1-1; CDR3 protein: CAIKGVTEAFF; CDR3 DNA: TGTGCCATCAAAGGGGTCACTGAAGCTTTCTTT
V gene: TRBV29-1; D gene: NA; clone size: few; J gene: TRBJ2-7; CDR3 protein: CSVAGGHISYEQYF; CDR3 DNA: TGCAGCGTTGCCGGGGGACACATCTCCTACGAGCAGTACTTC
V gene: TRBV18; D gene: NA; clone size: NA; J gene: TRBJ2-7; CDR3 protein: CASSPETVYEQYF; CDR3 DNA: TGTGCCAGCTCACCAGAGACAGTGTACGAGCAGTACTTC
V gene: TRBV9; D gene: NA; clone size: NA; J gene: TRBJ2-7; CDR3 protein: CASSVGSKNYEQYF; CDR3 DNA: TGTGCCAGCAGCGTAGGGTCCAAGAATTACGAGCAGTACTTC
V gene: TRBV18; D gene: NA; clone size: NA; J gene: TRBJ2-5; CDR3 protein: CASSSAQETQYF; CDR3 DNA: TGTGCCAGCTCATCGGCCCAAGAGACCCAGTACTTC
V gene: TRBV30; D gene: NA; clone size: NA; J gene: TRBJ1-2; CDR3 protein: CAWSKQTDYGYTF; CDR3 DNA: TGTGCCTGGAGCAAGCAGACAGACTATGGCTACACCTTC
V gene: TRBV5-1; D gene: TRBD1; clone size: NA; J gene: TRBJ2-5; CDR3 protein: CASSLGQMEETQYF; CDR3 DNA: TGCGCCAGCAGCCTGGGACAGATGGAGGAGACCCAGTACTTC
V gene: TRBV7-3; D gene: NA; clone size: NA; J gene: TRBJ2-7; CDR3 protein: CASSRQQGDLSEQYF; CDR3 DNA: TGTGCCAGCAGCCGACAACAAGGGGATCTCTCCGAGCAGTACTTC
V gene: TRBV6-5; D gene: TRBD1; clone size: once; J gene: TRBJ2-1; CDR3 protein: CASSYGGQASYNEQFF; CDR3 DNA: TGTGCCAGCAGTTACGGGGGACAGGCCTCCTACAATGAGCAGTTCTTC
V gene: TRBV15; D gene: NA; clone size: NA; J gene: TRBJ2-3; CDR3 protein: CATSRERVRTDTQYF; CDR3 DNA: TGTGCCACCAGCAGAGAAAGGGTTCGCACAGATACGCAGTATTTT
V gene: TRBV7-9; D gene: NA; clone size: NA; J gene: TRBJ1-2; CDR3 protein: CASSAVQGLYGYTF; CDR3 DNA: TGTGCCAGCAGCGCAGTACAGGGACTCTATGGCTACACCTTC
V gene: TRBV6-1; D gene: NA; clone size: few; J gene: TRBJ1-2; CDR3 protein: CASSSDGTPNYGYTF; CDR3 DNA: TGTGCCAGCAGTTCGGACGGAACACCTAACTATGGCTACACCTTC
V gene: TRBV30; D gene: NA; clone size: many; J gene: TRBJ1-3; CDR3 protein: CAWESSGNTIYF; CDR3 DNA: TGTGCCTGGGAGAGCTCTGGAAACACCATATATTTT